One sample yielded the 32 T cell receptor beta chains listed below, sequenced in a study of CD8 T cells in ankylosing spondylitis. A single record per CDR3 protein comes from TCRdb applying MiXCR to the 5' RACE reads. The sample lists 700,000 or so distinct CDR3 sequences, roughly 19% occurring once. Their antigens remain unidentified. Study-level findings and limits: It appeared that ankylosing spondylitis blood was characterized by a TCR beta motif of roughly 8 highly homologous variants.

The sample was blood, either unsorted or a sorted T cell fraction (not recorded which). These receptors were collected from a male donor with ankylosing spondylitis.

The chain uses TRBV10-2 and TRBJ2-2; D is possibly TRBD2 (5 bases). V dropped 7 bases and J dropped 4 bases, with 13 bases sitting between them. Germline V gene data show CDR1 as WSHSY and CDR2 as SAAADI. The CDR3 totals 14 residues. CDR3 amino acids: CASKVEGITGELFF. As DNA, the CDR3 is TGCGCCAGCAAGGTAGAGGGAATCACCGGGGAGCTGTTTTTT.

This clonotype was seen a few times. V and J are TRBV10-2 and TRBJ1-2; TRBD1 is a possible D gene (5 bases). Germline V gene lookup returns CDR1 WSHSY and CDR2 SAAADI. V gave up 3 bases and J gave up 6 bases, with 14 bases separating them. The CDR3 loop spans 14 amino acids. CDR3 nucleotide sequence: TGCGCCAGCAGTGACACAGCAGGGTGGGATGGCTACACCTTC. This translates into CASSDTAGWDGYTF.

This clonotype appeared many times. V gene TRBV15 combines with J gene TRBJ1-2; D ambiguous. Per the germline V gene, CDR1 is LNHNV and CDR2 is YYDKDF (reference sequence). With 0 bases removed from V and 9 bases from J, the gap between germline ends came to 11 bases. The CDR3 totals 13 residues. Written as DNA, the CDR3 is TGTGCCACCAGCAGAGAGGGCAGGTCGAGCTACACCTTC. Translating it yields CATSREGRSSYTF.

This clonotype was detected a few times. This CDR3 reads CASRRGTNNEQFF. The CDR3 coding sequence is TGTGCCAGCAGACGAGGGACAAACAATGAGCAGTTCTTC. The V gene is TRBV3-1, the J gene TRBJ2-1, with D perhaps matching TRBD1 (6 bases). The length of the CDR3 is 13 residues. Trimming shortened V by 6 bases and J by 5 bases, and 11 bases separated the two germline ends. Germline V gives CDR1 LGHDT, CDR2 YNNKEL (reference sequence).

This clonotype occurred a few times. The chain joins TRBV12-3 or TRBV12-4 to TRBJ2-7; unclear D gene. CDR3 size: 13 residues. Trimming stripped 5 bases from V and 2 bases from J, with 10 bases between. The CDR3 DNA follows: TGTGCCAGCAGTAAGTCTAACACCTACGAGCAGTACTTC. Translating gives CASSKSNTYEQYF.

The chain joins TRBV19 to TRBJ2-1; the match to TRBD2 covers 12 bases. V lost 5 bases, J lost 5 bases, and 7 bases stayed unmatched. CDR3 length: 16 residues. The germline V gene encodes CDR1 LNHDA and CDR2 SQIVND (reference sequence). CDR3 DNA sequence: TGTGCCAGTAGTCCGACTAGCGGGAGAACCAACAATGAGCAGTTCTTC. Translated: CASSPTSGRTNNEQFF.

This clonotype was detected only a few times. This chain connects TRBV7-2 to TRBJ2-1; tentatively, D is TRBD1 or TRBD2 (5 bases each). This CDR3 has 17 residues. Germline CDR1 is SGHTA and CDR2 is FQGNSA. V was pared by 2 bases and J by 3 bases, with 17 bases between. The CDR3 nucleotides are TGTGCCAGCAGCTTACAGGTTCGAGGGGACGGCTACAATGAGCAGTTCTTC. This gives the protein CASSLQVRGDGYNEQFF.

The rearrangement links TRBV7-3 to TRBJ1-1, with unresolved D. V lost 5 bases and J 1 base, leaving 8 bases between the germline ends. The CDR3 has 13 amino acids. Germline CDR1 and CDR2: SGHTA and FQGTGA. Written as DNA, the CDR3 is TGTGCCAGCAGCACAGCGGCGAACACTGAAGCTTTCTTT. This encodes CASSTAANTEAFF.

This clonotype has a count of ten or more. The chain combines TRBV12-3 or TRBV12-4 with TRBJ2-1; 12 bases fit TRBD2. CDR3 length equals 17 residues. V shed 5 bases, J shed 0 bases, and the junction held 5 bases outside the gene matches. CDR3 loop: CASSASGRAASYNEQFF. The CDR3 DNA reads TGTGCCAGCAGTGCTAGCGGGAGGGCCGCCTCCTACAATGAGCAGTTCTTC.

The J gene is TRBJ2-7, the V gene TRBV13, with 10 bases that match TRBD2. V dropped 3 bases and J dropped 3; count of bases not matched to a gene: 11. Germline-derived CDR1 and CDR2 are PRHDT and FYEKMQ (reference sequence). CDR3 length: 17 residues. This CDR3 reads CASSFGLADNSIYEQYF. The CDR3 nucleotides read TGTGCCAGCAGCTTTGGACTAGCGGATAACTCCATCTACGAGCAGTACTTC.

The V and J genes are TRBV5-8 and TRBJ1-5; no definite D call. V gave up 0 bases and J gave up 5 bases, with 6 bases separating them. The length of the CDR3 is 13 residues. Germline CDR1 reads SGHTS; CDR2 reads YDEGEE. The DNA for the CDR3 is TGTGCCAGCAGCTTGGCCCAGCATCAGCCCCAGCATTTT. It encodes CASSLAQHQPQHF. The full variable domain, rest sourced from reference TRBV5-8 and TRBJ1-5, is EAGVTQSPTHLIKTRGQQATLRCSPISGHTSVYWYQQALGLGLQFLLWYDEGEERNRGNFPPRFSGRQFPNYSSELNVNALELEDSALYLCASSLAQHQPQHFGDGTRLSIL.

The CDR3 region has the DNA TGTGCCAGCAGCAGTAGCGGGAGCACCTACAATGAGCAGTTCTTC. It codes for CASSSSGSTYNEQFF. V gene TRBV7-2 combines with J gene TRBJ2-1; 9 bases are shared with TRBD2. V was clipped by 5 bases and J by 2 bases; unmatched bases: 4. The CDR3 spans 15 residues. Germline assignment: CDR1 SGHTA and CDR2 FQGNSA.

This clonotype turned up a few times. J is TRBJ2-7 and V is TRBV4-1; 9 positions agree with TRBD2. Germline assignment: CDR1 MGHRA and CDR2 YSYEKL. The length of the CDR3 is 16 residues. Germline trimming cut 0 bases from V and 4 bases from J; bases unmatched to any gene: 7. The DNA for the CDR3 is TGCGCCAGCAGCCAAGAATTAGCGGGAGTAGTATACGAGCAGTACTTC. It codes for CASSQELAGVVYEQYF.

There are a few counts of this clonotype. The chain uses TRBV12-3 or TRBV12-4 and TRBJ2-7; no clear D. Trimming stripped 3 bases from V and 2 bases from J, with 14 bases between. The CDR3 has 15 residues. DNA for the CDR3: TGTGCCAGCAGTTTCGTGGGATCGCCTACCTACGAGCAGTACTTC. Residues: CASSFVGSPTYEQYF.

In its sample, this clonotype was seen a few times. This chain uses TRBV18 with TRBJ2-7; maybe TRBD2 (6 bases). Per germline, CDR1 KGHSH and CDR2 LQKENI. The V end was cut by 3 bases, the J end by 2 bases, with 8 bases between. The CDR3 spans 13 residues. The chain's CDR3 is CASSPGEAYEQYF. CDR3 nucleotides: TGTGCCAGCTCACCGGGGGAGGCCTACGAGCAGTACTTC.

This clonotype was detected a few times. V usage is TRBV5-1 and J usage is TRBJ1-2; no definite D call. Trimming took off 0 bases at V and 8 bases at J, with 11 bases between the two ends. Germline CDR1 is SGHRS and CDR2 is YFSETQ. This CDR3 is built from 13 residues. CDR3 DNA sequence: TGCGCCAGCAGCTTGGCTGGGATAGGCGGCTACACCTTC. Protein product: CASSLAGIGGYTF.

The chain combines TRBV5-1 with TRBJ2-5; D perhaps matches TRBD2 (6 bases). The V and J ends lost 0 bases and 7 bases respectively, with 10 bases between them. This CDR3 is built from 13 residues. The germline gives CDR1 SGHRS, CDR2 YFSETQ. The CDR3 spells CASSLAAGGTQYF. In nucleotides, the CDR3 is TGCGCCAGCAGCTTGGCGGCCGGGGGGACCCAGTACTTC.

The chain uses TRBV12-3 or TRBV12-4 and TRBJ1-4, with 8 positions matching TRBD1. The length of the CDR3 is 14 residues. V shed 6 bases and J 7 bases; nucleotides not matched to a gene: 7. The CDR3: CASRSGGAVEKLFF. CDR3 DNA sequence: TGTGCCAGCAGATCAGGGGGCGCGGTTGAAAAACTGTTTTTT.

There are a few counts of this clonotype. This chain connects TRBV9 to TRBJ2-1; 11 bases match TRBD2. Trimming at V came to 4 bases and at J to 9 bases, leaving 12 bases not matched to a gene. This CDR3 region has 16 residues. Per germline, CDR1 SGDLS and CDR2 YYNGEE. CDR3 nucleotides: TGTGCCAGCAGCCCGCAGGTAGCGGGGGGGCTGGGTGAGCAGTTCTTC. Protein sequence: CASSPQVAGGLGEQFF.

The J gene is TRBJ2-1, the V gene TRBV7-8; weak D call: TRBD1 (6 bases). This CDR3 contains 16 residues. Germline values: CDR1 SGHVS, CDR2 FQNEAQ. V shed 1 base and J shed 3 bases, with 13 bases lying between them. The CDR3 spells CASSLVRDKVYNEQFF. The DNA for the CDR3 is TGTGCCAGCAGCTTAGTCCGGGACAAGGTCTACAATGAGCAGTTCTTC.

The chain couples TRBV6-6 to TRBJ1-1; no firm D call. Between the trimmed V and J ends, which lost 6 bases and 5 bases, there was a span of 10 bases. The CDR3 length is 12 residues. Germline loops: CDR1 MNHNY, CDR2 SVGAGI (reference sequence). CDR3 residues: CASRDQGTEAFF. CDR3 DNA sequence: TGTGCCAGCAGGGACCAAGGGACTGAAGCTTTCTTT.

V usage is TRBV6-4 and J usage is TRBJ2-1; D possibly matches TRBD1 or TRBD2 (6 bases each). V dropped 3 bases and J dropped 8 bases, with 11 bases sitting between them. Germline values: CDR1 MRHNA, CDR2 SNTAGT. CDR3 size: 13 residues. The CDR3 coding sequence is TGTGCCAGCAGTGAGGGGGGCGTCCATGAGCAGTTCTTC. Residues: CASSEGGVHEQFF.

This clonotype was seen at least ten times. J is TRBJ1-1 and V is TRBV12-3 or TRBV12-4; D possibly corresponds to TRBD1 (5 bases). CDR3 length: 14 residues. Trimming pared 3 bases from V and 4 bases from J, leaving 12 bases between. The chain's CDR3 is CASSFRRGVTEAFF. CDR3 nucleotide sequence: TGTGCCAGCAGTTTTCGTAGGGGAGTCACTGAAGCTTTCTTT.

This clonotype showed up just a few times. The genes are TRBV10-3 and TRBJ1-2; a possible D gene is TRBD1 (5 bases). The V gene's germline CDR1 is ENHRY and CDR2 SYGVKD. The length of the CDR3 is 12 residues. Trimming cost V 8 bases and J 4 bases, with 11 bases left between them. The CDR3 loop reads CAISQGGYGYTF. For the CDR3, the DNA is TGTGCCATCTCCCAGGGAGGCTATGGCTACACCTTC.

The genes are TRBV6-5 and TRBJ2-1; 9 nucleotides line up with TRBD2. The trim removed 8 bases at V and 9 bases at J, leaving 14 bases unmatched. The CDR3 extends over 15 amino acids. Germline V gene lookup returns CDR1 MNHEY and CDR2 SVGAGI. The CDR3 DNA follows: TGTGCCAGCGGTACTGAAGCCGGGACTAGCCCTGAGCAGTTCTTC. This codes for CASGTEAGTSPEQFF.

The gene calls are TRBV10-3 and TRBJ2-1; 10 bases map to TRBD2. Unmatched junction bases numbered 7, after V lost 2 bases and J lost 3 bases. Germline CDR1 and CDR2: ENHRY and SYGVKD. The CDR3 is 17 residues long. The CDR3: CAISEIRTSGFYNEQFF. CDR3 in DNA: TGTGCCATCAGTGAGATCCGGACTAGCGGATTCTACAATGAGCAGTTCTTC.

This clonotype was seen a few times. The rearrangement links TRBV5-5 to TRBJ2-5, with TRBD1 identical over 7 bases. V lost 4 bases and J lost 4; bases outside the gene matches: 4. CDR3 length equals 13 residues. CDR1 and CDR2 from the germline V gene are SGHKS and YYEKEE (reference sequence). Written as DNA, the CDR3 is TGTGCCAGCAGCACCGACAGGGCAGAGACCCAGTACTTC. Residues: CASSTDRAETQYF.

The V gene is TRBV20-1, the J gene TRBJ2-3, with 10 positions matching TRBD2. Germline assignment: CDR1 DFQATT and CDR2 SNEGSKA (reference sequence). This CDR3 is 16 amino acids long. V was pared by 3 bases and J by 0 bases, with 6 bases of the junction left unmatched. This chain's CDR3 is CSASKSGGGSTDTQYF. The CDR3 region has the DNA TGCAGTGCTAGCAAAAGCGGGGGGGGTAGCACAGATACGCAGTATTTT.

The chain couples TRBV19 to TRBJ1-2, with D uncertain. Germline V gives CDR1 LNHDA, CDR2 SQIVND (reference sequence). Trimming removed 3 bases at V and 7 bases at J, with 12 bases between. This CDR3 comprises 13 residues. The CDR3 sequence: CASSMTAVSGYTF. In DNA, the CDR3 is TGTGCCAGTAGTATGACGGCCGTTAGTGGCTACACCTTC.

This clonotype was counted between two and nine times. V usage is TRBV18 and J usage is TRBJ2-3; 7 bases line up with TRBD2. The CDR3 is 13 amino acids. After removal of 6 bases from V and 5 bases from J, the junction contained 5 bases not matched to a gene. The germline V gene encodes CDR1 KGHSH and CDR2 LQKENI. For the CDR3, the DNA is TGTGCCAGCTCGTCCGTAGCGGGAGATACGCAGTATTTT. This codes for CASSSVAGDTQYF.

This clonotype was found a few times. This chain uses TRBV18 with TRBJ1-3; the D is unclear. The CDR3 is made up of 15 amino acids. Per germline, CDR1 KGHSH and CDR2 LQKENI. V lost 1 base and J lost 0, with 7 bases in between. This CDR3 reads CASSPLSVSGNTIYF. The DNA for the CDR3 is TGTGCCAGCTCACCACTATCAGTCTCTGGAAACACCATATATTTT.

This CDR3 reads CATSRAGKGTEAFF. Here the CDR3 DNA reads TGTGCCACCAGCAGAGCGGGGAAGGGGACTGAAGCTTTCTTT. The chain couples TRBV15 to TRBJ1-1, with D possibly being TRBD1 (5 bases). V gave up 1 base and J gave up 5 bases, with 11 bases separating them. The CDR3 is 14 amino acids. The V gene's germline CDR1 is LNHNV and CDR2 YYDKDF (reference sequence). The full variable domain, with the rest looked up from reference TRBV15 and TRBJ1-1, is DAMVIQNPRYQVTQFGKPVTLSCSQTLNHNVMYWYQQKSSQAPKLLFHYYDKDFNNEADTPDNFQSRRPNTSFCFLDIRSPGLGDTAMYLCATSRAGKGTEAFFGQGTRLTVV.